One sample yielded the 6 T cell receptor beta chains listed below, sequenced in a study of blood T cell repertoires in COVID-19. Sequencing used immunoSEQ multiplex PCR; TCRdb keeps in-frame clones, though not all of them. This sample has some 99,000 clones, with 70% to 90% found just once. The sequenced sample consisted of peripheral blood. Every receptor here comes from a human donor with COVID-19, enrolled during active disease. The donor label of this sample is uncertain.

The chain has TRBV11-2 and TRBJ2-5, with D unclear. Germline V lookup: CDR1 SGHAT, CDR2 FQNNGV. The CDR3 contains 12 residues. The V end was cut by 1 base, the J end by 5 bases, with 5 bases between. As DNA, the CDR3 is TGTGCCAGCAGCTTAGTGAGGGAGACCCAGTACTTC. Protein: CASSLVRETQYF.

The chain combines TRBV4-1 with TRBJ2-5; 8 nucleotides match TRBD1. CDR1 and CDR2 (germline): MGHRA, YSYEKL. Unmatched junction bases numbered 20, after V lost 3 bases and J lost 2 bases. The CDR3 extends over 20 amino acids. CDR3 amino acids: CASSHPKLPGTGLWQETQYF. CDR3 sequence (DNA): TGCGCCAGCAGCCACCCCAAACTCCCCGGGACAGGTCTCTGGCAAGAGACCCAGTACTTC.

The chain carries TRBV7-8 and TRBJ2-7; D remains ambiguous. Germline values: CDR1 SGHVS, CDR2 FQNEAQ. The CDR3 consists of 14 residues. Trimming cost V 1 base and J 0 bases, with 7 bases left between them. CDR3 in amino acids: CASSLVPSSYEQYF. CDR3 DNA sequence: TGTGCCAGCAGCTTAGTACCTAGCTCCTACGAGCAGTACTTC. The whole variable domain, remainder taken from reference TRBV7-8 and TRBJ2-7, is GAGVSQSPRYKVAKRGQDVALRCDPISGHVSLFWYQQALGQGPEFLTYFQNEAQLDKSGLPSDRFFAERPEGSVSTLKIQRTQQEDSAVYLCASSLVPSSYEQYFGPGTRLTVT.

The chain employs TRBV18 and TRBJ2-3, with 12 bases that match TRBD2. V was clipped by 3 bases and J by 4 bases; unmatched bases: 2. The germline CDR1 and CDR2 sequences are KGHSH and LQKENI. The CDR3 consists of 15 residues. CDR3 sequence: CASSPTSGGPDTQYF. The CDR3 DNA reads TGTGCCAGCTCACCGACTAGCGGGGGCCCAGATACGCAGTATTTT.

This chain uses TRBV6-1 with TRBJ1-5; D gene uncertain. CDR1 and CDR2 from the germline V gene are MNHNS and SASEGT. Trimming removed 0 bases at V and 9 bases at J, with 9 bases between. The CDR3 covers 13 residues. The CDR3 DNA is TGTGCCAGCAGTGAAGCGCCCCTAGGGCCCCAGCATTTT. This codes for CASSEAPLGPQHF.

The chain employs TRBV4-2 and TRBJ2-5, with D perhaps TRBD1 (7 bases). The CDR3 extends over 15 amino acids. With 4 bases removed from V and 1 base from J, the gap between germline ends came to 13 bases. CDR1 LGHNA and CDR2 YNFKEQ come from the germline V gene. CDR3 in DNA: TGTGCCAGCAGCCGGGGTCAGGGGGGCCAAGAGACCCAGTACTTC. It specifies CASSRGQGGQETQYF.